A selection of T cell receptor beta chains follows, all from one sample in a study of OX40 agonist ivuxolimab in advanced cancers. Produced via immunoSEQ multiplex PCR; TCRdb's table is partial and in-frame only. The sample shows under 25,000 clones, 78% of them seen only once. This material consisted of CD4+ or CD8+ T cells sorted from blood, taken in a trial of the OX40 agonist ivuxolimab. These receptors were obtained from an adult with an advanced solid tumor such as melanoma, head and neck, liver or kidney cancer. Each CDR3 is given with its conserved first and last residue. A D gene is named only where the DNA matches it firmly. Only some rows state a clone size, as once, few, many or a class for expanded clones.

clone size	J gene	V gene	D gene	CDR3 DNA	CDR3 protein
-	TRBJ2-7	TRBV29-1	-	TGCAGCGTTGAAGATGGCAGGGTCCGCGAGCAGTACTTC	CSVEDGRVREQYF
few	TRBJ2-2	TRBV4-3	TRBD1	TGCGCCAGCAGCCCCTGGACAGGAGGTACCGGGGAGCTGTTTTTT	CASSPWTGGTGELFF
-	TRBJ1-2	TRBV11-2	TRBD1	TGTGCCAGCAGCCTGACAGGGGGCAGTCCCTATGGCTACACCTTC	CASSLTGGSPYGYTF
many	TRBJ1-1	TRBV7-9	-	TGTGCCAGCAGCTTAACCCGGACTGAAGCTTTCTTT	CASSLTRTEAFF
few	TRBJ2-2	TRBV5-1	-	TGCGCCAGCAGCTTGGGGATCGAAGCGCGAGCCGGGGAGCTGTTTTTT	CASSLGIEARAGELFF
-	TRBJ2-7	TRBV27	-	TGTGCCAGCAGTCCCGCCCATTTCTACGAGCAGTACTTC	CASSPAHFYEQYF
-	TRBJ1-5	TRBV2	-	TGTGCCAGCAGTGAAGTCCCAGTAAGCAATCAGCCCCAGCATTTT	CASSEVPVSNQPQHF
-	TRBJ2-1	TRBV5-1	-	TGCGCCAGCAGCTTGGACGGAGGCTACAATGAGCAGTTCTTC	CASSLDGGYNEQFF
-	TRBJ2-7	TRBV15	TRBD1	TGTGCCACCAGCAGAGTACAGGGGGCCAACGAGCAGTACTTC	CATSRVQGANEQYF
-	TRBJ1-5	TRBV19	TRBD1	TGTGCCAGTAGGGACAGGGGAAATCAGCCCCAGCATTTT	CASRDRGNQPQHF
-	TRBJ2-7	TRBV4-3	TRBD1	TGCGCCAGCAGCCACCGACAGGGGATCGACGAGCAGTACTTC	CASSHRQGIDEQYF
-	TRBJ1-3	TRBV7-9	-	TGTGCCAGCAGCTTACCGAAGACAGGACTGGGAGGAAACACCATATATTTT	CASSLPKTGLGGNTIYF
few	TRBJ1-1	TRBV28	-	TGTGCCAGCAGTTTAGTGGGTCGGGCCGAAGCTTTCTTT	CASSLVGRAEAFF
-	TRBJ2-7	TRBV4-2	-	TGTGCCAGCAGCCAAGGAACAGGCACCTACGAGCAGTACTTC	CASSQGTGTYEQYF
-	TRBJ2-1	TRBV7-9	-	TGTGCCAGCAGCTTAGCAGCTCATGAGCAGTTCTTC	CASSLAAHEQFF
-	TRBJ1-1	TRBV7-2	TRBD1	TGTGCCAGCAGCAAGGGACAGATGAACACTGAAGCTTTCTTT	CASSKGQMNTEAFF
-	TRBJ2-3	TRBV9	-	TGTGCCAGCAGCGTAGTCGGTAGCACAGATACGCAGTATTTT	CASSVVGSTDTQYF
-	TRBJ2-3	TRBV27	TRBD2	TGTGCCAGCAGTGCAACTAGCGGGGGGACAGATACGCAGTATTTT	CASSATSGGTDTQYF
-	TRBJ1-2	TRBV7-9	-	TGTGCCAGCAGATTAGAGGGGTCGATCTATGGCTACACCTTC	CASRLEGSIYGYTF
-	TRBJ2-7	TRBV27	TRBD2	TGTGCCAGCAGTTCACCCTCTAGCGGTCCCTCCTACGAGCAGTACTTC	CASSSPSSGPSYEQYF
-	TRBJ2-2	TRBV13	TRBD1	TGTGCCAGCAGCTTATACTACAGGGGAAACTCCGGGGAGCTGTTTTTT	CASSLYYRGNSGELFF
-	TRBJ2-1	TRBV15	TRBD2	TGTGCCACCAGCAGAGATCAGGTAGCGGGAGCCGATGAGCAGTTCTTC	CATSRDQVAGADEQFF